This record concerns one T cell receptor (beta chain) sequence. The antigen remains unidentified. This specimen belongs to a study of T cell responses to AZD1222 COVID-19 vaccine. The CDR3 covers 14 residues. The ends were cut back, 1 base at V and 1 base at J, with 6 bases in the middle. Germline CDR1 reads SEHNR; CDR2 reads FQNEAQ (reference sequence). General observations from the study: Females made up more of the donors, who were largely white British, and clonal diversity may have come out too low. Nearly half of the spike-specific TCRs reportedly recognize variant regions that carry no mutations. Only five or six people who got AZD1222 tested seropositive at baseline.

The method was immunoSEQ multiplex PCR; TCRdb's version includes in-frame clones alone and lacks a portion of them. The profile shows some 170,000 clones, around 90% of them singletons. This clonotype was sampled from an adult in good health. The chain links TRBV7-9 to TRBJ2-3; D is uncertain. Here the sequenced sample was peripheral blood, taken on day 0 of MenACWY control vaccination. The CDR3 protein is CASSLVWGTDTQYF. The CDR3 region has the DNA TGTGCCAGCAGCTTAGTTTGGGGCACAGATACGCAGTATTTT.